These T cell receptor beta chains were read from a single sample in a study of response to subunit inactivated influenza vaccine. TCRdb re-analysed the RT-PCR reads in MiXCR, keeping a single row per CDR3 protein. Among hundreds of thousands of distinct CDR3 sequences listed, approximately 7.1% were seen once. Sequenced material: PBMCs from blood, taken roughly 24 months after vaccination. These receptors were collected from a man in his fifties or sixties who received an inactivated influenza vaccine. Both conserved end residues are part of each CDR3. D genes are given only for firm matches. Clone size is stated in some rows and not others, as once, few, many or a class when expanded.

TRBV20-1	few	TRBJ2-7	16	TRBD2	TGCAGTGCTAGAGGGACTAGCGGGGGGGCGATTCGGGAGCAGTACTTC	CSARGTSGGAIREQYF
TRBV20-1	few	TRBJ2-1	17	TRBD1	TGCAGTGCTAGTACGTTATGGGGGACAGGGGCTCGCAATGAGCAGTTCTTC	CSASTLWGTGARNEQFF
TRBV4-3	many	TRBJ2-2	14	NA	TGCGCCAGCAGCCAAGAGGGAAGGGGCCGGGAGCTGTTTTTT	CASSQEGRGRELFF
TRBV20-1	NA	TRBJ2-7	14	TRBD1	TGCAGTGCTAGAACCCGGGACAGGGGATACGAGCAGTACTTC	CSARTRDRGYEQYF
TRBV7-2	NA	TRBJ1-5	12	NA	TGTGCCAGCAGCTTAAGTCGGAACCCCCAGCATTTT	CASSLSRNPQHF
TRBV11-2	NA	TRBJ1-6	18	TRBD1	TGTGCCAGCTGCCGATTGAATCAGGGGGCGTATGTGAATTCACCCCTCCACTTT	CASCRLNQGAYVNSPLHF
TRBV7-2	many	TRBJ2-5	15	TRBD2	TGTGCCAGCAGCGACGATCTAGCGGGGGGAAAGACCCAGTACTTC	CASSDDLAGGKTQYF
TRBV9	NA	TRBJ2-1	18	TRBD2	TGTGCCAGCAGCGTCGGACTAGCGGGAGGCCCTGCCGCCAATGAGCAGTTCTTC	CASSVGLAGGPAANEQFF
TRBV12-3/TRBV12-4	many	TRBJ2-7	11	NA	TGTGCCAGCAGTGCCCTATACGAGCAGTACTTC	CASSALYEQYF
TRBV6-1	NA	TRBJ2-3	17	NA	TGTGCCAGCACCTCAGCCGGATACCGCACCCGCACAGATACGCAGTATTTT	CASTSAGYRTRTDTQYF
TRBV7-6	NA	TRBJ2-3	17	NA	TGTGCCAGCAGCTCCGAGCGGGCGGAGGCTAGCACAGATACGCAGTATTTT	CASSSERAEASTDTQYF
TRBV28	NA	TRBJ2-1	15	TRBD2	TGTGCCAGCAGTCGTGGACTAGCAGATAGGAATGAGCAGTTCTTC	CASSRGLADRNEQFF
TRBV12-3/TRBV12-4	NA	TRBJ2-3	17	TRBD2	TGTGCCAGCAGCATTAGCGGGAGGGCCAGTTTAACAGATACGCAGTATTTT	CASSISGRASLTDTQYF
TRBV6-2/TRBV6-3	few	TRBJ2-7	15	NA	TGTGCCAGCAGTTACCCTGGCAGGGGAACCTACGAGCAGTACTTC	CASSYPGRGTYEQYF
TRBV12-3/TRBV12-4	few	TRBJ2-7	11	NA	TGTGCCAGCAGTTTAAAACTCGAGCAGTACTTC	CASSLKLEQYF
TRBV18	NA	TRBJ1-1	17	NA	TGTGCCAGCTCACCAATGGGTTCTTTAGCGGTGAACACTGAAGCTTTCTTT	CASSPMGSLAVNTEAFF
TRBV28	many	TRBJ1-4	13	TRBD1	TGTGCCAGCAGGGACAGGGAAGTTGAAAAACTGTTTTTT	CASRDREVEKLFF
TRBV7-2	NA	TRBJ1-2	15	TRBD1	TGTGCCAGCAGCCTTCGACAGGGGGCAGACTATGGCTACACCTTC	CASSLRQGADYGYTF
TRBV20-1	few	TRBJ1-5	14	NA	TGCAGTGCTAGAGAGGAGCAGAGCAATCAGCCCCAGCATTTT	CSAREEQSNQPQHF
TRBV6-4	many	TRBJ2-3	14	TRBD2	TGTGCCAGCAAGCCTAGCGGGAGTTCAGATACGCAGTATTTT	CASKPSGSSDTQYF
TRBV20-1	NA	TRBJ1-4	17	NA	TGCAGTGCTAGAGATCCCGCCCTTATGGGGTCTAATGAAAAACTGTTTTTT	CSARDPALMGSNEKLFF
TRBV5-1	many	TRBJ2-5	14	TRBD1	TGCGCCAGCAGCGCCGGGACAGGGTCAGAGACCCAGTACTTC	CASSAGTGSETQYF
TRBV9	few	TRBJ2-1	18	TRBD2	TGTGCCAGCAGCGTAGCTTTAGCGGGAGGGCTCTCCTACAATGAGCAGTTCTTC	CASSVALAGGLSYNEQFF
TRBV30	NA	TRBJ1-2	13	TRBD1	TGTGCCTGGAGTGTGGGGACAGGCTATGGCTACACCTTC	CAWSVGTGYGYTF
TRBV20-1	few	TRBJ2-7	14	TRBD2	TGCAGTGCTAGAATGACTAGCGGGAGGTACGAGCAGTACTTC	CSARMTSGRYEQYF
TRBV7-2	few	TRBJ2-7	16	NA	TGTGCCAGCAGCTTGATTGGAGGACATATCTCCTACGAGCAGTACTTC	CASSLIGGHISYEQYF
TRBV12-3/TRBV12-4	few	TRBJ2-3	11	NA	TGTGCCAGCAGTTTCGAACTTAGGAAGGATTTT	CASSFELRKDF
TRBV6-1	NA	TRBJ2-2	16	NA	TGTGCCAGCAGTGAAGTAGCGGTCTCGAACACCGGGGAGCTGTTTTTT	CASSEVAVSNTGELFF
TRBV12-3/TRBV12-4	NA	TRBJ2-1	12	NA	TGTGCCAGCAGAAATATTGGGAATGAGCAGTTCTTC	CASRNIGNEQFF
TRBV6-5	many	TRBJ2-3	16	NA	TGTGCCAGCAGTTACGACCGGGAAGTGAGCACAGATACGCAGTATTTT	CASSYDREVSTDTQYF
TRBV6-5	NA	TRBJ1-2	14	NA	TGTGCCAGCAGTTACAGGGCGGGGGACGGCGGCTACACCTTC	CASSYRAGDGGYTF
TRBV12-3/TRBV12-4	NA	TRBJ2-1	15	NA	TGTGCCAGCAGTTTAAAGTCATGGGGCATGAATGAGCAGTTCTTC	CASSLKSWGMNEQFF
TRBV10-2	NA	TRBJ2-7	14	NA	TGCGCCAGCAGTGACGGGGGAGTGAGATACGAGCAGTACTTC	CASSDGGVRYEQYF
TRBV6-5	few	TRBJ2-3	12	NA	TGTGCCAGCAGTCACTCCGGCGGCGGGGAGTATTTT	CASSHSGGGEYF
TRBV15	NA	TRBJ2-1	16	TRBD1	TGTGCCACCAGCAGAGATCCGTCCAGACAGGGTGGTGAGCAGTTCTTC	CATSRDPSRQGGEQFF
TRBV10-3	NA	TRBJ2-2	15	NA	TGTGCCATCAGTGAGCTGGACAGTGGTCCCGGGGAGCTGTTTTTT	CAISELDSGPGELFF
TRBV5-6	few	TRBJ1-2	13	NA	TGTGCCAGCAGCATTTGGGGGTATCAGGGCTACACCTTC	CASSIWGYQGYTF
TRBV12-3/TRBV12-4	many	TRBJ2-1	12	NA	TGTGCCAGCAGTCCTCATACTTTTGAGCAGTTCTTC	CASSPHTFEQFF
TRBV7-7	many	TRBJ2-2	15	NA	TGTGCCAGCAGCTTAGGGCAGGGAGCCACCGGGGAGCTGTTTTTT	CASSLGQGATGELFF
TRBV7-9	few	TRBJ1-6	14	NA	TGTGCCAGCAGCTTAGAGGATGGGAATTCACCCCTCCACTTT	CASSLEDGNSPLHF
TRBV4-3	NA	TRBJ1-4	15	NA	TGCGCCAGCAGCCAAGTTTGGACGGTTAATGAAAAACTGTTTTTT	CASSQVWTVNEKLFF
TRBV18	NA	TRBJ2-1	13	NA	TGTGCCAGCTCGTCGGTCTCCTACAATGAGCAGTTCTTC	CASSSVSYNEQFF